This TCR beta chain was captured by sequencing in a study of Ad26.COV2.S vaccination and SARS-CoV-2 variants (dated by TCRdb to the early 2020s). Turning to the overall study: Donors in the vaccine arm were drawn from COV1001, a phase I-IIa trial of Ad26.COV2.S in healthy adults that was multicentre, randomized, double-blind and placebo-controlled. A total of some 30 samples were included in the TCR-sequenced set, comprising 19 Ad26.COV2.S vaccine recipients, 5 placebo recipients and 8 SARS-CoV-2 convalescent individuals. Dosing of Ad26.COV2.S was intramuscular, at either 5x10^10 or 1x10^11 viral particles, delivered as one shot or as two shots spaced 56 days apart. Participants in the trial were split at random into five groups of five each, receiving low-dose or high-dose Ad26.COV2.S once or twice, or else placebo on both occasions. Investigators remained blinded to trial group allocation during experiments and outcome assessment. TCRbeta repertoire sequencing was used to assess the specificity and breadth of SARS-CoV-2-reactive T cell receptors after Ad26.COV2.S vaccination.

The immunoSEQ Assay was used to sequence TCRbeta CDR3 regions. After extraction, genomic DNA underwent amplification by bias-controlled multiplex PCR, followed by high-throughput sequencing. The paper's data handling went like this. To quantify the absolute abundance of every unique TCRbeta CDR3 region, sequences were collapsed and filtered. Usable DNA was measured by amplifying reference genes present in all nucleated cells, and TCRbeta template counts were normalized to that usable DNA to estimate T cell fraction. Repertoire TCRs were annotated as SARS-CoV-2-specific when V gene, CDR3 amino acid sequence and J gene were exactly matched to a known reactive TCR set. The reference SARS-CoV-2 TCR set came from MIRA and was filtered for enrichment in COVID-19-positive ImmuneCODE repertoires, removing public or cross-reactive TCRs. Using the MIRA antigens, annotated TCRs were further analysed by specific ORF or by position within an ORF. Breadth was defined as the number of annotated unique rearrangements divided by the total number of unique productive rearrangements, and depth was defined as the summed frequency of the annotated unique rearrangements. Group comparisons of TCR breadth used two-sided Wilcoxon rank-sum tests. In its TCRdb copy, this immuneACCESS table keeps in-frame sequences only and misses some clones. Where compared with another copy, unresolved V genes explain less than half of these, and the others have no known cause. D and trimming come from the DNA, and the V and J calls and clone size come from that table. The sample data list approximately 480,000 clones, and around 85% of these were observed just once. The ten top clones hold roughly 13% of the sample.

What the treatment or condition label conveys for this sample: around 19 received Ad26.COV2.S at low or high dose, single or two shots; several received placebo; per-sample allocation not given. For vaccine and placebo recipients, repertoires were sequenced using samples collected on day 63 after the first injection. Between 29 July and 7 August 2020, Cohort 1b enrolled 25 adults aged 18-55 years at one site in Boston, USA. Ad26.COV2.S was a replication-incompetent adenovirus type 26 vector that expressed a prefusion-stabilized SARS-CoV-2 spike protein derived from the original Wuhan strain. Summary of the overall study and its limitations: Ad26.COV2.S recipients had higher spike-specific TCR breadth than placebo recipients (P = 0.0014). The authors noted that the TCR breadth and depth analyses may have underestimated total T cell responses. The study lacked the statistical power to compare responses across vaccine doses or regimens. After vaccination, spike-specific CD8+ and CD4+ T cell responses were reported to show substantial breadth. Vaccine and placebo recipients had comparable non-spike TCR breadth, which fits with the vaccine containing only spike.

Spanning cysteine to phenylalanine, the CDR3 consists of 14 amino acids. The CDR3 DNA has 42 bases and is translated from base 1. CDR1 and CDR2, per the germline V gene, are SGHRS and YFSETQ. Trimming at the junction amounts to 4 bases on V and 5 bases on J, and the germline ends lie 13 bases apart. A remark on this clone: The antigen it recognizes is unknown. Per-base qualities were not stored, and no clone one base away is much larger.

The source of this sequence is a person aged 18-60 years who received the Ad26.COV2.S COVID-19 vaccine or a placebo. Material: peripheral blood, obtained in a trial of Ad26.COV2.S vaccine versus placebo. Recombination linked TRBV5-1 to TRBJ2-1, with the D gene too uncertain to name. The sequenced DNA is TGCGCCAGCAGCATAAAAGGTCCCAACAATGAGCAGTTCTTC. It is translated as CASSIKGPNNEQFF.